This is a list of T cell receptor beta chains from one sample in a study of blood T cell repertoires in COVID-19. Only in-frame clones appear in the TCRdb table, and some are missing; sequencing was by immunoSEQ multiplex PCR. Counted here are about 60,000 clones, around 88% occurring once; the ten biggest clones make up approximately 18%. Sequenced: peripheral blood. The source is a woman at least 80 years old with active COVID-19. CDR3s include the opening cysteine and the closing phenylalanine or tryptophan. Each record gives: J gene, clone size, V gene, D gene, CDR3 protein, CDR3 DNA. D genes are given only for firm matches. The size field is filled for only some rows; it gives once, few, many or a size class.

>TRBJ2-6|.|TRBV28|.
CASSLRRDSGANVLTF
TGTGCCAGCAGTTTACGCAGGGACTCTGGGGCCAACGTCCTGACTTTC
>TRBJ1-6|.|TRBV7-2|TRBD1
CASSLLDRGLDNSPLHF
TGTGCCAGCAGTCTCTTGGACAGGGGGCTGGATAATTCACCCCTCCACTTT
>TRBJ1-3|.|TRBV2|.
CASSAQLSSGNTIYF
TGTGCCAGCAGTGCCCAACTGAGCTCTGGAAACACCATATATTTT
>TRBJ1-6|.|TRBV4-1|.
CASSQYQSYSSPLHF
TGCGCCAGCAGCCAATACCAGAGCTATAGCTCACCCCTCCACTTT
>TRBJ2-5|once|TRBV3-1/TRBV3-2|.
CASSHRTGRTQETQYF
TGTGCCAGCAGCCATAGAACAGGGCGGACCCAAGAGACCCAGTACTTC
>TRBJ2-2|.|TRBV12-3/TRBV12-4|.
CASSSRNTGELFF
TGTGCCAGCAGCTCCAGGAACACCGGGGAGCTGTTTTTT
>TRBJ1-1|.|TRBV4-1|.
CASSRRRVPMNTEAFF
TGCGCCAGCAGCCGCCGCAGGGTTCCCATGAACACTGAAGCTTTCTTT
>TRBJ2-7|.|TRBV20-1|.
CSATRGGEQYF
TGCAGTGCTACGAGGGGGGGCGAGCAGTACTTC
>TRBJ2-7|.|TRBV28|.
CASSLEGGGSEQYF
TGTGCCAGCAGTTTAGAGGGAGGGGGGAGTGAGCAGTACTTC
>TRBJ2-7|.|TRBV18|TRBD1
CASSVDRGPFEQYF
TGTGCCAGCTCAGTAGACAGGGGCCCGTTCGAGCAGTACTTC
>TRBJ2-7|.|TRBV4-3|.
CASSLRWARSSYEQYF
TGCGCCAGCAGCCTCCGGTGGGCCCGAAGCTCCTACGAGCAGTACTTC
>TRBJ2-7|.|TRBV5-5|TRBD2
CASRLRLAGFSYEQYF
TGTGCCAGCAGACTACGACTAGCGGGCTTCTCCTACGAGCAGTACTTC
>TRBJ1-5|.|TRBV7-2|.
CASSRGAYSNQPQHF
TGTGCCAGCAGCCGTGGGGCTTATAGCAATCAGCCCCAGCATTTT
>TRBJ1-2|.|TRBV30|.
CAWSDEGGYTF
TGTGCCTGGAGTGATGAGGGTGGCTACACCTTC
>TRBJ2-5|.|TRBV2|TRBD2
CASSGGGTSMATQYF
TGTGCCAGCAGTGGGGGAGGGACTAGCATGGCGACCCAGTACTTC
>TRBJ1-5|.|TRBV28|.
CASSGGGVWQPQHF
TGTGCCAGCAGCGGGGGAGGGGTATGGCAGCCCCAGCATTTT
>TRBJ2-5|.|TRBV6-5|TRBD1
CASSHTGVQTQYF
TGTGCCAGCAGTCACACAGGGGTACAGACCCAGTACTTC
>TRBJ2-5|.|TRBV18|.
CATAEAAQTQYF
TGTGCCACCGCCGAGGCAGCCCAGACCCAGTACTTC
>TRBJ2-1|.|TRBV11-2|TRBD2
CASSLTSDYNEQFF
TGTGCCAGCAGCTTAACTAGCGACTACAATGAGCAGTTCTTC
>TRBJ1-5|.|TRBV2|.
CASRQGLSNQPQHF
TGTGCCAGCAGGCAGGGTTTGAGCAATCAGCCCCAGCATTTT
>TRBJ2-5|.|TRBV19|TRBD2
CATGTSGETQYF
TGTGCCACTGGGACTAGCGGAGAGACCCAGTACTTC
>TRBJ1-6|.|TRBV4-1|.
CASSLQSGESSYNSPLHF
TGCGCCAGCAGCCTACAGTCCGGGGAGAGCTCCTATAATTCACCCCTCCACTTT
>TRBJ2-1|once|TRBV7-3|.
CASSPPGRGRGNEQFF
TGTGCCAGCAGCCCTCCCGGGCGTGGCAGGGGCAATGAGCAGTTCTTC
>TRBJ2-7|.|TRBV7-2|TRBD2
CASSSREGGAYEQYF
TGTGCCAGCAGCTCGCGGGAGGGGGGCGCCTACGAGCAGTACTTC
>TRBJ2-5|.|TRBV6-6|.
CASSYSRGAQETQYF
TGTGCCAGCAGTTACAGTCGGGGGGCCCAAGAGACCCAGTACTTC
>TRBJ2-1|.|TRBV27|TRBD2
CASSFGLAGNNEQFF
TGTGCCAGCAGTTTCGGACTAGCGGGGAACAATGAGCAGTTCTTC
>TRBJ2-2|once|TRBV5-4|TRBD2
CASSFSSGGHNTGELFF
TGTGCCAGCAGCTTCAGTAGCGGGGGGCATAACACCGGGGAGCTGTTTTTT
>TRBJ1-2|.|TRBV29-1|TRBD1
CSVSWAGLQGYGYTF
TGCAGCGTGTCATGGGCCGGCCTACAGGGGTATGGCTACACCTTC
>TRBJ2-5|.|TRBV5-1|TRBD1
CASSLTGEETQYF
TGCGCCAGCAGCTTAACAGGGGAGGAGACCCAGTACTTC
>TRBJ2-1|.|TRBV24-1|.
CATSDSGGPYNEQFF
TGTGCCACCAGTGATTCGGGGGGCCCCTACAATGAGCAGTTCTTC
>TRBJ2-5|.|TRBV2|TRBD2
CASSEGTSSPKTQYF
TGTGCCAGCAGTGAAGGGACTAGCAGCCCCAAGACCCAGTACTTC
>TRBJ2-5|.|TRBV28|TRBD1
CASSHRDRQETQYF
TGTGCCAGCAGTCACCGGGACAGGCAAGAGACCCAGTACTTC
>TRBJ1-5|.|TRBV27|.
CASSLFWGEGQPQHF
TGTGCCAGCAGTTTATTTTGGGGTGAGGGTCAGCCCCAGCATTTT
>TRBJ2-7|.|TRBV7-9|TRBD2
CASSSSGRTYEQYF
TGTGCCAGCAGCTCTAGCGGGAGGACCTACGAGCAGTACTTC
>TRBJ2-7|.|TRBV28|.
CASSLWDKNYEQYF
TGTGCCAGCAGTTTATGGGACAAAAACTACGAGCAGTACTTC
>TRBJ2-3|few|TRBV15|.
CATSRRGGSTDTQYF
TGTGCCACCAGCAGAAGGGGGGGAAGCACAGATACGCAGTATTTT
>TRBJ2-2|.|TRBV12-3/TRBV12-4|.
CASSPRTGELFF
TGTGCCAGCAGCCCCAGGACCGGGGAGCTGTTTTTT
>TRBJ2-3|.|TRBV11-3|TRBD2
CASSREGPDTQYF
TGTGCCAGCAGCAGGGAGGGCCCAGATACGCAGTATTTT
>TRBJ1-1|.|TRBV18|.
CASSPVRSTEAFF
TGTGCCAGCTCACCGGTGCGGAGCACTGAAGCTTTCTTT
>TRBJ1-6|.|TRBV19|.
CASSIGGPLHF
TGTGCCAGTAGTATTGGCGGACCCCTCCACTTT
>TRBJ2-2|.|TRBV27|TRBD2
CASSLTSGGAPGELFF
TGTGCCAGCAGTTTAACAAGCGGGGGGGCCCCCGGGGAGCTGTTTTTT
>TRBJ2-2|.|TRBV19|.
CASTPRSGDTGELFF
TGTGCCAGTACACCCCGGTCGGGGGACACCGGGGAGCTGTTTTTT
>TRBJ1-2|.|TRBV5-6|.
CASSLAGDGGYTF
TGTGCCAGCAGCCTCGCGGGGGACGGCGGCTACACCTTC
>TRBJ2-7|.|TRBV4-1|TRBD2
CASRRLAGGPNSYEQYF
TGCGCCAGCAGACGACTAGCGGGGGGGCCCAACTCCTACGAGCAGTACTTC
>TRBJ1-1|.|TRBV28|.
CATQGTPRNTEAFF
TGTGCCACGCAAGGGACTCCCCGGAACACTGAAGCTTTCTTT
>TRBJ1-1|once|TRBV3-1/TRBV3-2|.
CASSPIKNGTPNTEAFF
TGTGCCAGCAGCCCCATCAAAAACGGGACACCGAACACTGAAGCTTTCTTT
>TRBJ1-2|.|TRBV19|.
CASSMRDSLYGYTF
TGTGCCAGTAGTATGAGGGACTCCCTCTATGGCTACACCTTC
>TRBJ2-4|.|TRBV30|TRBD1
CACGSGTGRVQYF
TGTGCCTGCGGGTCAGGGACAGGGAGGGTTCAGTACTTC
>TRBJ2-7|.|TRBV10-3|TRBD1
CAISATGQGVFQQYF
TGTGCCATCAGTGCAACCGGACAGGGGGTCTTTCAGCAGTACTTC
>TRBJ1-5|few|TRBV2|TRBD1
CASSEDRANNQPQHF
TGTGCCAGCAGTGAGGACAGGGCTAACAATCAGCCCCAGCATTTT
>TRBJ1-1|.|TRBV3-1/TRBV3-2|.
CASSPRVGITEAFF
TGTGCCAGCAGCCCGAGGGTCGGAATCACTGAAGCTTTCTTT
>TRBJ2-3|few|TRBV29-1|.
CSVRRQTDTQYF
TGCAGCGTACGAAGACAGACAGATACGCAGTATTTT
>TRBJ1-2|.|TRBV6-5|TRBD1
CASSIGQGFRYGYTF
TGTGCCAGCAGTATCGGACAGGGTTTCCGCTATGGCTACACCTTC
>TRBJ1-1|few|TRBV5-5|TRBD1
CASSLWAGGTNTEAFF
TGTGCCAGCAGCTTGTGGGCAGGGGGGACGAACACTGAAGCTTTCTTT
>TRBJ2-5|.|TRBV11-3|TRBD1
CASSPGTAQETQYF
TGTGCCAGCAGCCCAGGGACAGCTCAAGAGACCCAGTACTTC
>TRBJ1-2|.|TRBV28|TRBD1
CASTSHPGTGGGYTF
TGTGCCAGCACCTCCCACCCCGGGACAGGGGGTGGCTACACCTTC
>TRBJ2-7|.|TRBV7-2|TRBD1
CASSPWQGVGEQYF
TGTGCCAGCAGCCCCTGGCAGGGGGTGGGGGAGCAGTACTTC
>TRBJ2-1|.|TRBV18|.
CASSEQRGTYNEQFF
TGTGCCAGCTCAGAACAACGGGGGACCTACAATGAGCAGTTCTTC
>TRBJ1-2|once|TRBV15|TRBD1
CATREGQGAGYGYTF
TGTGCCACCAGAGAGGGACAGGGGGCGGGGTATGGCTACACCTTC